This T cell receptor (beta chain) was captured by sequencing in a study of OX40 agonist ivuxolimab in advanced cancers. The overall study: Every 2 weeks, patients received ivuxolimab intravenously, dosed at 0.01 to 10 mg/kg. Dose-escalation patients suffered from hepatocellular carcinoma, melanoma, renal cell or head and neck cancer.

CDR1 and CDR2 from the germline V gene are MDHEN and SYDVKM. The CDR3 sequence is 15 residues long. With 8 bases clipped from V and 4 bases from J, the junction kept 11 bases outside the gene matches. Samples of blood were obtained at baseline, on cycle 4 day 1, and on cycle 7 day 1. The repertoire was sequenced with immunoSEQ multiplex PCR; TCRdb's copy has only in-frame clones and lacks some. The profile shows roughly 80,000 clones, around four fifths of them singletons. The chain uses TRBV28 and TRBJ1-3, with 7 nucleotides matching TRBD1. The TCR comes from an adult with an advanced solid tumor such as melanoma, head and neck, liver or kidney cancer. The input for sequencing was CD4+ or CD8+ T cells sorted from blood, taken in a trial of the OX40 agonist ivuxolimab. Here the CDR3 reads CASGMGGGAGNTIYF. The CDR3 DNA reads TGTGCCAGCGGAATGGGAGGGGGCGCCGGAAACACCATATATTTT. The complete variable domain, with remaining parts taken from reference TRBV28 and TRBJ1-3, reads DVKVTQSSRYLVKRTGEKVFLECVQDMDHENMFWYRQDPGLGLRLIYFSYDVKMKEKGDIPEGYSVSREKKERFSLILESASTNQTSMYLCASGMGGGAGNTIYFGEGSWLTVV.